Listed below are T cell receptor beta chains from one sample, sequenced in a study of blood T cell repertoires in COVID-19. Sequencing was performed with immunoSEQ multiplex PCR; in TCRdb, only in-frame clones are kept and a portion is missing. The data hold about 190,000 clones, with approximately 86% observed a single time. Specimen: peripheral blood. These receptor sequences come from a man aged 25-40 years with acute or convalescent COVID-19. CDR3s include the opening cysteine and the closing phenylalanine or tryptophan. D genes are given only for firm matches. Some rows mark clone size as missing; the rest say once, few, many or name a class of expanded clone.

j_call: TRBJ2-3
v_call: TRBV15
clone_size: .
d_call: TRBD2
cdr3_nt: TGTGCCACCAGCAGAGGGGGGGGACTCGCCACAGATACGCAGTATTTT
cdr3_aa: CATSRGGGLATDTQYF

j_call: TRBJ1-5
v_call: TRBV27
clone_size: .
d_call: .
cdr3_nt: TGTGCCAGCAGTTACGGGATCAATCAGCCCCAGCATTTT
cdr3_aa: CASSYGINQPQHF

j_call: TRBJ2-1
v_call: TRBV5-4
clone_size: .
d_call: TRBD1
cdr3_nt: TGTGCCAGCAGCTTGGGGACAGGGGGCAACGATGAGCAGTTCTTC
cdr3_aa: CASSLGTGGNDEQFF

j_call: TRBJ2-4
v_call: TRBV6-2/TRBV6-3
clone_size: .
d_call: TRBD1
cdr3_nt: TGTGCCAGCAGCCGCCGGGACAGTTCCTTCGTTAGGCTGTACTTC
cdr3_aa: CASSRRDSSFVRLYF

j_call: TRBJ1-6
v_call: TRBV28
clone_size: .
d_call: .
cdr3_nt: TGTGCCAGCAGCCTCCCACAGGCTTATAATTCACCCCTCCACTTT
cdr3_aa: CASSLPQAYNSPLHF

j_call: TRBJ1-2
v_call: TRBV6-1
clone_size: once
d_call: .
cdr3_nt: TGTGCCAGCAGTGAAGTTGGTGGCAGGGACTATGGCTACACCTTC
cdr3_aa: CASSEVGGRDYGYTF

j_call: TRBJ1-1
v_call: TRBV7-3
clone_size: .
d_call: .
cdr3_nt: TGTGCCAGCAGCTCTAATATGAACACTGAAGCTTTCTTT
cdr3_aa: CASSSNMNTEAFF

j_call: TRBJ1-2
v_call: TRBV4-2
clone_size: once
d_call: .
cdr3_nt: TGTGCCAGCAGTATGAGGGGGTTCGACTATGGCTACACCTTC
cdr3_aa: CASSMRGFDYGYTF

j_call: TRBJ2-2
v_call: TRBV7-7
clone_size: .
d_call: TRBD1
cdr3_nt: TGTGCTAGCAGCTTATCAGGGGGGAACACCGGGGAGCTGTTTTTT
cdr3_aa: CASSLSGGNTGELFF

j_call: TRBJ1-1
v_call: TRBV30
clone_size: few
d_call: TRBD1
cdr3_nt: TGTGCCTTCGGCTGGGACAGGAACACTGAAGCTTTCTTT
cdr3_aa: CAFGWDRNTEAFF

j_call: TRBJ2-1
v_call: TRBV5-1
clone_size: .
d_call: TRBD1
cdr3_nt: TGCGCCAGCAGCTTGGGAGTTTCGACAGGGGGTTTCGATGAGCAGTTCTTC
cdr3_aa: CASSLGVSTGGFDEQFF

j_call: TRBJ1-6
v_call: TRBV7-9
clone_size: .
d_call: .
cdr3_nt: TGTGCCAGCAGCTTATGGGGGGAATGGTCTCCGCCCCTCCACTTT
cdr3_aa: CASSLWGEWSPPLHF

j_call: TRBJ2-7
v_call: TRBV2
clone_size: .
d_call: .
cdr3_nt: TGTGCCAGCAGGGCAGGGCTTTCCGCCTACGAGCAGTACTTC
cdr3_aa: CASRAGLSAYEQYF

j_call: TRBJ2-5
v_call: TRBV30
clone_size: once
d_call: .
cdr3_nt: TGTGCCTGGTGTGTTGGGGGGGGGCCTGGGAAGACCCAGTACTTC
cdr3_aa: CAWCVGGGPGKTQYF

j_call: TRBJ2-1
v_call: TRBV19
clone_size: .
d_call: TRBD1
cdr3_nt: TGTGCCAGTAGTAGGGACAGGGGTGATGAGCAGTTCTTC
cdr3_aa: CASSRDRGDEQFF

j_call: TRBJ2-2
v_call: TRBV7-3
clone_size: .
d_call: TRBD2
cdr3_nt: TGTGCCAGCAGCCCGGGACTAGCGGGCACCGGGGAGCTGTTTTTT
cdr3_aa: CASSPGLAGTGELFF

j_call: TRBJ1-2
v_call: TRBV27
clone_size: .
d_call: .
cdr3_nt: TGTGCCAGCAGTTTAGACGGGAATATCAACTATGGCTACACCTTC
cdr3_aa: CASSLDGNINYGYTF

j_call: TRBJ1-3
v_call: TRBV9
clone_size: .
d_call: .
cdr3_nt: .
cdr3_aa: CASSVGEGIF

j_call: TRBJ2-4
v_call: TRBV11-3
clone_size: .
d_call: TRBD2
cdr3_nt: TGTGCCAGCAGCTTAGATGTCCGAGCGGGATTGCCGACCGTAGCCAAAAACATTCAGTACTTC
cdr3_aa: CASSLDVRAGLPTVAKNIQYF

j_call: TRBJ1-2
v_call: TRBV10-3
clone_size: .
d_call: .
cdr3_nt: TGTGCCATCAGTGACCCGACAGCATCTAACTATGGCTACACCTTC
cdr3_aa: CAISDPTASNYGYTF

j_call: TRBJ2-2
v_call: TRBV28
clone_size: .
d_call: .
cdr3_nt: TGTGCCAGCAGTTTAATCGTCGGGGAGCTGTTTTTT
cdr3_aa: CASSLIVGELFF

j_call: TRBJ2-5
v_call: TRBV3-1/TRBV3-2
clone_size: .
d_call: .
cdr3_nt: TGTGCCAGCAGCCTCCGGGGGGAGACCCAGTACTTC
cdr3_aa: CASSLRGETQYF

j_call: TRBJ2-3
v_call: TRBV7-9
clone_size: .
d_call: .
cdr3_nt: TGTGCCAGCAGCCCCAGGGACTTGAGCACAGATACGCAGTATTTT
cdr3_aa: CASSPRDLSTDTQYF

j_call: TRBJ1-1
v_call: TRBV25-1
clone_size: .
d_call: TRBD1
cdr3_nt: TGTGCCAGCAGTGAACTTGACAGGGGGAACACTGAAGCTTTCTTT
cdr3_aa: CASSELDRGNTEAFF

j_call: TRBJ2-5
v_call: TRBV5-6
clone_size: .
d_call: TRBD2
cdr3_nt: TGTGCCAGCAGCGTATACTTACGGGGGGGCCAAGAGACCCAGTACTTC
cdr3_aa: CASSVYLRGGQETQYF

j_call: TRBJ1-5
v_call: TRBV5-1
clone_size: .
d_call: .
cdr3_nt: TGCGCCAGCAGCCAGGTGGCGGGCGCGGGGCCCCAGCATTTT
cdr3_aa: CASSQVAGAGPQHF

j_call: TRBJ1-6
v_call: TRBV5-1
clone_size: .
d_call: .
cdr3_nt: TGCGCCAGCAGCTTGACCCACGAGGATTCACCCCTCCACTTT
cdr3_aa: CASSLTHEDSPLHF

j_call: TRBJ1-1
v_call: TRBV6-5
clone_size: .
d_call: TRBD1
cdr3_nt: TGTGCCAGCAGTTACGAACCTGGGACAGCGACTGAAGCTTTCTTT
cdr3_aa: CASSYEPGTATEAFF

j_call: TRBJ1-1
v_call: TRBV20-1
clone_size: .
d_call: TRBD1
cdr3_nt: TGCAGGGGAACAGGGGCAGAAGCTTTCTTT
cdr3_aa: CRGTGAEAFF

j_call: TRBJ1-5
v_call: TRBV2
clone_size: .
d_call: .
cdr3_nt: TGTGCCAGCAGTGAGGCGGGCAGGGGCGCGAGGCAGCCCCAGCATTTT
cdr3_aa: CASSEAGRGARQPQHF

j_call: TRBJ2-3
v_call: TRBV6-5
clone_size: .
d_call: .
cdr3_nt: TGTGCCAGCACCTACGCGGCCTACACAGATACGCAGTATTTT
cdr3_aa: CASTYAAYTDTQYF

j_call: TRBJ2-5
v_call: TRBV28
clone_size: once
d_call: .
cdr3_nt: TGTGCCAGCGGACGGGACTCGCAGAGCCAGTACTTC
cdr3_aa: CASGRDSQSQYF

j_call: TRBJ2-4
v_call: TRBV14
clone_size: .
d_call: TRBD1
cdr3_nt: TGTGCCAGCAGCCAAACCCGGACAGGGGGCCGCGGGGCCAAAAACATTCAGTACTTC
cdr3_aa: CASSQTRTGGRGAKNIQYF

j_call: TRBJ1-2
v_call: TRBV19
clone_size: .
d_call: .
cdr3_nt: TGTGCCAGTAGTATGAGGGAAAACTTCTATGGCTACACCTTC
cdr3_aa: CASSMRENFYGYTF

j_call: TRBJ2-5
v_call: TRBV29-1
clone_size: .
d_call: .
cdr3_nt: TGCAGTGGAGGGAAGTTCCAAGAGACCCAGTACTTC
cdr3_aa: CSGGKFQETQYF